The table lists the clone carrying this TCR beta chain with many counts. Its specificity is not known. Uncontrolled infection, other autoimmune disease, pregnancy and lactation each barred patients from inclusion. Amplification of TCR beta CDR3 regions was performed using RNA transcripts as template. Primed by the HTBI set, a first-round RT-PCR was run on the TCR CDR3. In TCRdb, the multiplex PCR reads were re-called with MiXCR into one record per CDR3 protein. The table shows around 420,000 distinct CDR3 sequences, with roughly 15% occurring only once. The data were taken from a study of T cells in Graves' hyperthyroidism and ophthalmopathy. Study-wide results and limits: Most clonotypes expanded in the thyroid (above 0.001) were also present in blood.

There are 14 residues in the CDR3. V was pared by 5 bases and J by 10 bases, with 18 bases between. Germline values: CDR1 SEHNR, CDR2 FQNEAQ (reference sequence). Sequences were obtained from blood. This sequence originates from a woman aged 18-29 years with Graves' hyperthyroidism. This rearrangement joins TRBV7-9 to TRBJ2-1; a weak D match, TRBD2 (5 bases). The DNA of the CDR3 is TGTGCCAGCAGCGAAAGATCGGGAAGGCGGGAGCAGTTCTTC. Its translation is CASSERSGRREQFF. Drawing the rest from reference TRBV7-9 and TRBJ2-1, the complete variable domain is DTGVSQNPRHKITKRGQNVTFRCDPISEHNRLYWYRQTLGQGPEFLTYFQNEAQLEKSRLLSDRFSAERPKGSFSTLEIQRTEQGDSAMYLCASSERSGRREQFFGPGTRLTVL.